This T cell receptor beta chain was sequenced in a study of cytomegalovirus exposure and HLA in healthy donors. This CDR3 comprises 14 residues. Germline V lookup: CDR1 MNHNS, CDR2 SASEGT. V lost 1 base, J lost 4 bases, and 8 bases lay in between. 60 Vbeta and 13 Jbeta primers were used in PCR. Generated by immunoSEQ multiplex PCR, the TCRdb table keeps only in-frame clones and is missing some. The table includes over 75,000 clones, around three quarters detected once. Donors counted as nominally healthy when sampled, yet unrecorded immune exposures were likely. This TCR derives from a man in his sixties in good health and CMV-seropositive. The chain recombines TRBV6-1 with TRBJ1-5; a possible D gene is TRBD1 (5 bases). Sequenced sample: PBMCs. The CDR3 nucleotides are TGTGCCAGCAGTGAAGTGCGGGGGAATCAGCCCCAGCATTTT. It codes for CASSEVRGNQPQHF.